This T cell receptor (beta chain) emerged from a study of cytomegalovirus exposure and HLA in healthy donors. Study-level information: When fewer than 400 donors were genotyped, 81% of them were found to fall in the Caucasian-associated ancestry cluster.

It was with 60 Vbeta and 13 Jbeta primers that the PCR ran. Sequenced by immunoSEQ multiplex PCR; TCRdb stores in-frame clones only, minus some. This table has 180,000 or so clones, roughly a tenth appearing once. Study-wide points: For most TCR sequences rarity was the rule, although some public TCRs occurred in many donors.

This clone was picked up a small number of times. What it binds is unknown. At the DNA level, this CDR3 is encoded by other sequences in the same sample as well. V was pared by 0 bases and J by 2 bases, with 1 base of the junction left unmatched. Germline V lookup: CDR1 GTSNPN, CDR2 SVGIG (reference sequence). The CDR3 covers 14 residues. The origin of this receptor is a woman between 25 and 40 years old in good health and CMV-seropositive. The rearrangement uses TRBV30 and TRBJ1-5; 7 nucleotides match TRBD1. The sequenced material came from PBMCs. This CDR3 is CAWSVGQGNQPQHF. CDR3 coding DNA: TGTGCCTGGAGTGTCGGACAGGGCAATCAGCCCCAGCATTTT.